This T cell receptor (beta chain) was found in a study of blood T cell repertoires in COVID-19. This clone was recorded many times. Trimming took 2 bases from V and 1 from J, leaving 14 bases between them. CDR1 is LNHDA, CDR2 SQIVND, per germline (reference sequence). The CDR3 loop spans 16 amino acids. Libraries were prepared by immunoSEQ multiplex PCR; TCRdb keeps only in-frame clonotypes and omits some of them. The sample holds around 150,000 clones, approximately 80% seen once. The chain links TRBV19 to TRBJ1-1; the D gene is possibly TRBD1 (5 bases). The sample was PBMCs or T cells enriched from blood (not recorded which). The source of this sequence is a man between 70 and 80 years old who had been exposed to COVID-19. CDR3 sequence reads: CASSIPGGSRNTEAFF. The CDR3 DNA sequence: TGTGCCAGTAGTATACCCGGGGGGTCGAGGAACACTGAAGCTTTCTTT.